These T cell receptor beta chains were read from a single sample in a study of human T cells and chemical hapten exposure. TCRdb fed the RACE reads into MiXCR, producing one record per CDR3 protein. The data show approximately 370,000 distinct CDR3 sequences, about 5% seen once. The sample consisted of whole blood, taken in connection with sensitization to the hapten diphenylcyclopropenone (DPC). The receptors come from a woman between 18 and 29 years old with alopecia areata. Some clones in this sample may be carry-over from other donors' samples. Each CDR3 is given without its conserved first and last residue. A D gene is named only where the DNA matches it firmly.

V gene | D gene | CDR3 protein
TRBV6-1 | NA | ASSEVIREQY
TRBV5-1 | TRBD1 | ASSFGTGVYEQY
TRBV4-2 | NA | ASSTRSSTDTRY
TRBV7-9 | NA | ASSLAPVTPGGEAF
TRBV5-1 | TRBD1 | ASSFTGTDLNTEAF
TRBV20-1 | NA | SAGEGVNYGYT
TRBV4-3 | TRBD2 | ASSPQRGGRGTDTQD
TRBV12-5 | TRBD1 | ASGFSGQGAGEKLF
TRBV7-2 | NA | ASSPPLSLNTEAF
TRBV14 | NA | ASSGGRFSSGNTIY
TRBV6-5 | TRBD2 | ASSSSTTSGDYYEQY
TRBV4-3 | TRBD2 | ASSQDRRGGDTQY
TRBV7-9 | NA | ASSLFLVEDNT
TRBV5-1 | TRBD1 | ATRQGAGNTEAF
TRBV27 | NA | ASRSTGSYFEKLF
TRBV7-2 | TRBD2 | ASSFSWGGQETQY
TRBV6-5 | NA | ASSYSARGGNTEAF
TRBV3-1 | TRBD1 | ASSGTEYYGYT
TRBV3-1 | NA | ASSLRDTEAF
TRBV27 | TRBD1 | ASSSRSGQSSNQPQH
TRBV29-1 | NA | SVELGMSSYNEQF
TRBV2 | NA | ASSRIDQPQH
TRBV6-5 | NA | ASSYGRQVPREKLF
TRBV10-3 | NA | AIAADSNQPQH
TRBV7-2 | NA | ASSFPTTETQY
TRBV7-2 | TRBD1 | ASSLDPAGGYQPQH
TRBV20-1 | TRBD1 | SASQIQGWNEQY
TRBV12-3/TRBV12-4 | NA | ASSYTLTAGNTIY
TRBV11-2 | NA | ASSLNRVLIGEAF
TRBV6-5 | NA | ASSYSSSPDGYT
TRBV27 | NA | ASSFRVEETQY
TRBV6-5 | NA | ASSDNGGLNSPLH
TRBV12-3/TRBV12-4 | NA | ASSSSPRGSEAF
TRBV11-3 | TRBD1 | ASSCQDRGRLDTQY
TRBV15 | NA | ATSRGNFIGEQF
TRBV6-5 | NA | ASSRSGSTEAF
TRBV12-3/TRBV12-4 | NA | ASSFSGWPAYNEQF
TRBV29-1 | NA | SVPPGEENTEAF
TRBV2 | NA | ASVGRQPRDTQY
TRBV27 | NA | ASSRRTNYGYT
TRBV3-1 | NA | ASSQALNQPQH
TRBV6-6 | NA | ASSYPPDVADTQY
TRBV18 | TRBD2 | ASSLPGLTDYNEQF
TRBV12-3/TRBV12-4 | TRBD1 | ASSLMDRGTEAF
TRBV7-3 | NA | ASSLTLNSGANVLT
TRBV6-6 | TRBD2 | ASKSSGGETQY
TRBV7-8 | NA | ASSLFLTRSGTDTQY
TRBV2 | NA | ASRAYNPKNIQY
TRBV18 | NA | ASSPGLIGTSSYEQY